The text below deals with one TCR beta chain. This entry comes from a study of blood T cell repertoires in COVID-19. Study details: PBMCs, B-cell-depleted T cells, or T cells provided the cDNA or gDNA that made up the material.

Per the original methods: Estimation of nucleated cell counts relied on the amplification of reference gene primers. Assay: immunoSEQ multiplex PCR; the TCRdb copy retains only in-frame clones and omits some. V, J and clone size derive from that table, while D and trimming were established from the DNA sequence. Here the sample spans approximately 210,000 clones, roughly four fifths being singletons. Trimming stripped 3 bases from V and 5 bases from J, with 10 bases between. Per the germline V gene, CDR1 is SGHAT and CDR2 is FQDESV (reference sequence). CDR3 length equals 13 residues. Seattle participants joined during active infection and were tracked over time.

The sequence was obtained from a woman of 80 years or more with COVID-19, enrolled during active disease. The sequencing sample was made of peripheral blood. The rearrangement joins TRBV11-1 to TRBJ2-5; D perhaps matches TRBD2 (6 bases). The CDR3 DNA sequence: TGTGCCAGCAGCTTGGGGACTCGGGAGACCCAGTACTTC. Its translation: CASSLGTRETQYF.